This T cell receptor beta chain derives from a study of Graves' ophthalmopathy and Graves' hyperthyroidism. Study outcomes and limitations: For predicting ophthalmopathy progression, the model had 70.59% sensitivity and under 85% specificity.

The germline V and J ends were trimmed by 0 bases and 4 bases, with 12 bases remaining between them. The CDR3 is 15 residues long. Per the germline V gene, CDR1 is MNHEY and CDR2 is SVGAGI. A note on this clonotype: No antigen is known for it.

The sequenced template was RNA, covering the TCR beta CDR3 region. The first-round RT-PCR employed HTBI primers together with the Qiagen OneStep RT-PCR kit. A multiplex PCR was then performed as the second round. One entry per CDR3 protein results from TCRdb running MiXCR on the multiplex PCR reads. The sample lists about 420,000 distinct CDR3 sequences, 21% occurring once. Additional autoimmune diseases, uncontrolled infections, pregnancy or lactation disqualified patients. This TCR was recovered from a woman aged 18-30 years with stable Graves' hyperthyroidism. The J gene is TRBJ1-2, the V gene TRBV6-5, with TRBD1 as a possible D gene (5 bases). The source material was peripheral blood. As DNA, the CDR3 is TGTGCCAGCAGTTACTCCCGGGGCGACATCTATGGCTACACCTTC. Its translation is CASSYSRGDIYGYTF.